Sequencing of this T cell receptor beta chain was carried out in a study of identical twins. Study results and limitations: Weaker excess sharing between twins was seen in beta out-of-frame sequences. Possibly, invariant MAIT and iNKT cells partly confounded zero-insertion analyses. Beta clonotypes that were abundant in cord blood contained fewer insertions, a pattern absent from memory repertoires.

From germline, CDR1 is SQVTM and CDR2 ANQGSEA. CDR3 size: 12 residues. Note on this clonotype: Its antigen is still unknown.

Each cDNA held unique molecular identifiers, and template switching gave it a universal primer site. TCRdb ran MiXCR on the 5' RACE reads and lists one entry per CDR3 protein. In the table there are just over 450,000 distinct CDR3 sequences, approximately 15% of which are singletons. The sample was also linked to a second study, of yellow fever vaccine responses in identical twins.

The sequence came from a woman in her late teens or twenties in good health. V usage is TRBV29-1 and J usage is TRBJ1-2; 7 positions match TRBD1. The sequenced sample was CD4+ T cells sorted from blood. The CDR3 nucleotides are TGCAGGGTCGACAGGGCCGACTATGGCTACACCTTC. Residues: CRVDRADYGYTF.